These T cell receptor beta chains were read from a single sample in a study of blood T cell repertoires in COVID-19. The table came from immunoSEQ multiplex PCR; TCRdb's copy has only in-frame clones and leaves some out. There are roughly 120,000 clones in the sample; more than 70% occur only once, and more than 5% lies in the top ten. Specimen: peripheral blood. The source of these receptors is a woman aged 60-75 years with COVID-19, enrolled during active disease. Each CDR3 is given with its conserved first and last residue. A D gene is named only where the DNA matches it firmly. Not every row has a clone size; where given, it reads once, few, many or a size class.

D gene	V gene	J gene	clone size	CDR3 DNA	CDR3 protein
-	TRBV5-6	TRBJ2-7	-	TGTGCCAGCAGCTCGACAGGGAGGTACGAGCAGTACTTC	CASSSTGRYEQYF
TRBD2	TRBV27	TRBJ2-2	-	TGTGCCAGCAGTCTTAGCGGGGGTTCGGCCGGGGAGCTGTTTTTT	CASSLSGGSAGELFF
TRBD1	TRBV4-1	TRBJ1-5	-	TGCGCCAGCAGCACCGGGACAGGGAGTTATGAACCCCAGCATTTT	CASSTGTGSYEPQHF
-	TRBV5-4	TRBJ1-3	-	TGTGCCAGCAGCAGAAATTCTGGTCTCGGGAACACCATATATTTT	CASSRNSGLGNTIYF
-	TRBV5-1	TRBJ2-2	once	TGCGCCAGCAGCAACGACCCCACAGGGAACGGGGAGCTGTTTTTT	CASSNDPTGNGELFF
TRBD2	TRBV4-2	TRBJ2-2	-	TGTGCCAGCAGCCAAGATAGCAGCGGGGGCCCCCCGCCGAACACCGGGGAGCTGTTTTTT	CASSQDSSGGPPPNTGELFF
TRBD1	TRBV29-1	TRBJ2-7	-	TGCAGCGTTACGGGACAGGGGGTTTACGAGCAGTACTTC	CSVTGQGVYEQYF
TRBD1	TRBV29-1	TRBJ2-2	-	TGCAGCGCCCTCCCCGGGACAGGGGTCGCCCTCACCGGGGAGCTGTTTTTT	CSALPGTGVALTGELFF
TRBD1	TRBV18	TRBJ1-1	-	TGTGCCAGCTCACCGGGCGGGACAGGGCCGAACACTGAAGCTTTCTTT	CASSPGGTGPNTEAFF
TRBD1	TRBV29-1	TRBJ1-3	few	TGCAGCGTCGCCGACAGGGTTGGAAACACCATATATTTT	CSVADRVGNTIYF
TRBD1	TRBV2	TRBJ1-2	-	TGTGCCAGCAGTGAAAGGACAGGGAACTATGGCTACACCTTC	CASSERTGNYGYTF
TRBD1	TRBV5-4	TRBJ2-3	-	TGTGCCAGCAGCTCGGACAGGGGTGGGAGTACAGATACGCAGTATTTT	CASSSDRGGSTDTQYF
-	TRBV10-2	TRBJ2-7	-	TGCGCCAGCTCAATCCAGGGGCCTCGGAACGAGCAGTACTTC	CASSIQGPRNEQYF
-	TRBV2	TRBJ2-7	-	TGTGCCAGCAGTAATGACAGGAACTACGAGCAGTACTTC	CASSNDRNYEQYF
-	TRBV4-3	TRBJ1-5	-	TGCGCCAGCAGCCAAGGTTTCGATCAGCCCCAGCATTTT	CASSQGFDQPQHF
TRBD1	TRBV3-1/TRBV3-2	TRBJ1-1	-	TGTGCCAGCAGCCCCGAGACAGGGGTAGGAACTGAAGCTTTCTTT	CASSPETGVGTEAFF
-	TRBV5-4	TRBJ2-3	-	TGTGCCAGCAGCTCCGAGGCGGCTAACACAGATACGCAGTATTTT	CASSSEAANTDTQYF
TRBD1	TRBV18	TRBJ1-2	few	TGTGCCAGCTCACCACGGACAGGGGCCGGTCCTAACTATGGCTACACCTTC	CASSPRTGAGPNYGYTF
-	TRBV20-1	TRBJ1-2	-	TGCAGTGCTATCTTATTGTATGGCTACACCTTC	CSAILLYGYTF
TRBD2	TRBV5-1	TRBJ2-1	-	TGCGCCAGCAGCTTGGCGGGACTAGCGGGAGCTACTAACTACAATGAGCAGTTCTTC	CASSLAGLAGATNYNEQFF
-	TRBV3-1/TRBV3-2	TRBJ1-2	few	TGTGCCAGCAGCACACAATCATATGGCTACACCTTC	CASSTQSYGYTF
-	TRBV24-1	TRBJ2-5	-	TGTGCCACCAGTGATCGGACAGTCCAAGAGACCCAGTACTTC	CATSDRTVQETQYF
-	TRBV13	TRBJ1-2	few	TGTGCCAGCAGCCCGCCACAGTCTGCTAACTATGGCTACACCTTC	CASSPPQSANYGYTF
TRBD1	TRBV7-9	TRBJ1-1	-	TGTGCCAGCAGCTCCCGGACAGGGGAGATTACTGAAGCTTTCTTT	CASSSRTGEITEAFF
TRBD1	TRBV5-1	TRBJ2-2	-	TGCGCCAGCAGTCAGGGGGCGAGTGGGACCGGGGAGCTGTTTTTT	CASSQGASGTGELFF
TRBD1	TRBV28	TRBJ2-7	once	TGTGCCAGCAGTTTATCCGGGGACAGTTCCTACGAGCAGTACTTC	CASSLSGDSSYEQYF
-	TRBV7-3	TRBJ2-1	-	TGTGCCAGCAGCTTATCTAGCGTCCCGTCCTACAATGAGCAGTTCTTC	CASSLSSVPSYNEQFF
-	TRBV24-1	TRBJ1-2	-	TGTGCCACCAGTGATTCCCTAAACTATGGCTACACCTTC	CATSDSLNYGYTF
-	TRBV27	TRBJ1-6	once	TGTGCCAGCAGCGGACATGATAATTCACCCCTCCACTTT	CASSGHDNSPLHF
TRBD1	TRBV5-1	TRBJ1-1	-	TGCGCCAGCAGCTTGGTAGTGGGACAGGGGATGGGCGCTGAAGCTTTCTTT	CASSLVVGQGMGAEAFF
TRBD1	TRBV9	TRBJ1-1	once	TGTGCCAGCAGCGAAGACCGCGGGACAGGGGGACAGAACACTGAAGCTTTCTTT	CASSEDRGTGGQNTEAFF
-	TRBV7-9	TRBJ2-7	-	TGTGCCAGCAGCGCCGGGACACTTTACGAGCAGTACTTC	CASSAGTLYEQYF
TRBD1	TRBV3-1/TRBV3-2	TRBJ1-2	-	TGTGCCAGCTACTTCGAGGCAGGGGGTTACTATGGCTACACCTTC	CASYFEAGGYYGYTF
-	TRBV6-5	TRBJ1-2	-	TGTGCCAGCAGTTACTCGCGGGGAACCCCTAGGGGCTACACCTTC	CASSYSRGTPRGYTF
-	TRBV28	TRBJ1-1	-	TGTGCCAGCAGTTTATCAGGGGTTGGGTCGGAGACTGAAGCTTTCTTT	CASSLSGVGSETEAFF
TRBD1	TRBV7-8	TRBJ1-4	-	TGTGCCAGCAGCTTATGGACAGGGGTCTCTGCTAATGAAAAACTGTTTTTT	CASSLWTGVSANEKLFF
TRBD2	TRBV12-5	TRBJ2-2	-	TGTGCTAGTGGTTTGTCGGGGGGTGCCGGGGAGCTGTTTTTT	CASGLSGGAGELFF
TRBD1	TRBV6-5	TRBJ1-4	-	TGTGCCAGCGGGGACAGGGCGGGTGAAAAACTGTTTTTT	CASGDRAGEKLFF
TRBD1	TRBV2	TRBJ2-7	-	TGTGCCAGCTCCCGGACAGGCCTGTCCTACGAGCAGTACTTC	CASSRTGLSYEQYF
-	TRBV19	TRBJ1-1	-	TGTGCCAGTAGTCCCAAGAACACTGAAGCTTTCTTT	CASSPKNTEAFF
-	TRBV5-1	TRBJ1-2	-	TGCGCCAGCAGCCAGGGCCAAAACTATGGCTACACCTTC	CASSQGQNYGYTF
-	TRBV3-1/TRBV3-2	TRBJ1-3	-	TGTGCCAGCAGCCAAGGGTACGGCTCTGGAAACACCATATATTTT	CASSQGYGSGNTIYF
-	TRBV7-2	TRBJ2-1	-	TGTGCCAGCAGCTTAGCTGAAGCGGCCCATGAGCAGTTCTTC	CASSLAEAAHEQFF
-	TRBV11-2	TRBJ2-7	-	TGTGCCAGCACCCGGGGCCGGGGGGAGCAGTACTTC	CASTRGRGEQYF
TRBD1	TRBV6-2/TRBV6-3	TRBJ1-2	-	TGTGCCAGCAGTTGGCGGGACAGGTGGGGCTATGGCTACACCTTC	CASSWRDRWGYGYTF
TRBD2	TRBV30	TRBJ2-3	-	TGTGCCTGGAGTGGGCTAGCGGGGACTAGCACAGATACGCAGTATTTT	CAWSGLAGTSTDTQYF
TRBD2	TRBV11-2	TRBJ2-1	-	TGTGCCAGCAGTTCGTCCGGGGCCAGCGGGGGGCGATACAATGAGCAGTTCTTC	CASSSSGASGGRYNEQFF
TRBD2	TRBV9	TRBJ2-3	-	TGTGCCAGCAGCGTAGTAGCGGGGGCGAACACAGATACGCAGTATTTT	CASSVVAGANTDTQYF
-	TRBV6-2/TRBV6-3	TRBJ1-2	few	TGTGCCAGCAGTCCCAGATGGGTTCGGTCGGGGGATGGCTACACCTTC	CASSPRWVRSGDGYTF
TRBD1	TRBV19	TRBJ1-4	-	TGTGCCAGTAGTAGGGACAGGGACAATGAAAAACTGTTTTTT	CASSRDRDNEKLFF
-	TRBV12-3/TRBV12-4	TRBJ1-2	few	TGTGCCAGCAGCCGGATGACTAGGGGCTACACCTTC	CASSRMTRGYTF
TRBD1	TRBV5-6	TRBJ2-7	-	TGTGCCAGCAGCTTGGGGACAGGGGCCTTCTACGAGCAGTACTTC	CASSLGTGAFYEQYF
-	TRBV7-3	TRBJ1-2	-	TGTGCCAGCAGCTTAAGGCAGGGCTATGGCTACACCTTC	CASSLRQGYGYTF
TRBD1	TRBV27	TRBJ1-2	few	TGTGCCAGCAGTTTATCGACAGGGAATGGCTACACCTTC	CASSLSTGNGYTF
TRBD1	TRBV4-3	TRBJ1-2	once	TGCGCCAGCAGCCAAGATCTAGTGGGACAGGGCCCCAACTATGGCTACACCTTC	CASSQDLVGQGPNYGYTF
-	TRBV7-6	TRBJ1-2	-	TGTGCCAGCAGCTTAGATCGTTCGAGTCTTCACGGCTACACCTTC	CASSLDRSSLHGYTF
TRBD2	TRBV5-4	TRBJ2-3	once	TGTGCCAGCAGCTTGGCCAGCGGGGGGGACACAGATACGCAGTATTTT	CASSLASGGDTDTQYF
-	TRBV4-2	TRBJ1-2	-	TGTGCCAGCAGCCAAGTGGGCAGGGCCGGAGCTAACTATGGCTACACCTTC	CASSQVGRAGANYGYTF